This paragraph reports one T cell receptor (beta chain). Ten or more counts support this clonotype. What antigen it recognizes has not been identified. No much larger clonotype is one base removed from it; base qualities were not supplied. Ophthalmopathy patients had moderately to severely active disease, with a Clinical Activity Score of 3 or more, a NOSPECS grade of 4 or more, and a disease duration of less than 3 months. Any patient with an uncontrolled infection, another autoimmune disease, pregnancy or lactation was excluded. Clinical symptoms, serum thyroxine and TRAb, thyroid ultrasound, and orbital computed tomography formed the basis for the diagnoses. PBMCs were separated from roughly 9.3 ml of fresh peripheral blood using Ficoll-Paque density gradient centrifugation. Total RNA was extracted using Trizol reagent, and RNA quality was assessed on an Agilent 2100 Bioanalyzer. The data are from a study of T cells in Graves' hyperthyroidism and ophthalmopathy (dated by TCRdb to the late 2010s). Notes on the research overall: Peripheral blood samples were taken at initial diagnosis, before any treatment was given. To identify TCR V-J signatures that set the groups apart, the researchers used a discovery cohort of more than 95 patients, made up of 40 to 45 with Graves' ophthalmopathy and 57 with stable Graves' hyperthyroidism. Prospective prediction of ophthalmopathy was tested in an independent validation cohort consisting of fewer than 20 hyperthyroidism patients and approximately 16 patients who later progressed to ophthalmopathy. The 100 discovery patients were divided at random into training and test sets in a 7:3 ratio. Thyroid tissue and blood T-cell repertoires from about six Graves' hyperthyroidism patients were also compared in the study. After sampling, hyperthyroidism patients received methimazole starting at 30 mg daily, and ophthalmopathy patients received high-dose intravenous methylprednisolone. According to the paper, TCR Vbeta CDR3 sequencing was carried out on about 140 peripheral blood samples, which came from 40 to 45 ophthalmopathy, 75 or so hyperthyroidism and roughly 17 progressor patients. Overall results and qualifications from the work: During validation, the model predicted progression to ophthalmopathy a median of around 7 months ahead of onset, with roughly 65% sensitivity and 72.22% specificity. Sample size was not statistically predetermined, and investigators were not blinded to group allocation. In cross-validation, a model built on a 13 V-J signature told ophthalmopathy apart from stable hyperthyroidism with 85% to 90% sensitivity and about 81% specificity, and in testing the same model reached 80%/75%. Most expanded thyroid clonotypes (frequency above 0.001) were also found in blood, which suggests that blood repertoires may mirror thyroid immune responses.

The CDR3 contains 14 residues, cysteine and phenylalanine counted. Kept here is only the CDR3 DNA, which spans 42 bases and is read in frame from base 1. At the junction V is shortened by 5 bases and J by 8 bases, with 18 bases in between. The TCR beta CDR3 regions were amplified from RNA transcripts. A first-round RT-PCR of the TCR CDR3 used the HTBI primer set with the Qiagen OneStep RT-PCR kit. Libraries were constructed in a second round of multiplex PCR, after which size selection and purification were carried out. Paired-end sequencing of the libraries was performed with 100 bp reads on an Illumina HiSeq2000. The authors' analysis ran thus. SOAPnuke was used to process the raw data, with reads discarded if the reads contained adapters or uncalled bases, had a mean Phred below 15, or lacked an exact constant-primer or identifier match. COPE v1.2.5 was used to merge the high-quality paired reads, and each unique nucleotide sequence was defined as a clonotype. MiTCR v1.1 was used to align the clonotypes against IMGT TRBV, TRBD and TRBJ reference segments. The analysis was restricted to V-J combinations with a frequency above 0.0001, which together covered 99.2% of the repertoires. A TCS score was defined as the ratio of F50 (clonal expansion) to E x V (chaos), with BLOSUM62-based TCRdist applied between CDR3 peptides within each V-J. Welch's t-statistics and random forest reduced around 510 V-J features to fewer than 15, which were used in a naive Bayes classifier (R e1071). TCRdb reanalyzed the raw reads on its own, using fastp at Q25 for trimming and MiXCR for clone calling, and kept in-frame beta chains. Rows are combined by CDR3 protein, so each entry shows the most common genes and DNA. These V and J calls rely on TCRdb rather than the paper's analysis. Here the sample has around 600,000 distinct CDR3 sequences; around 13% occur a single time. Roughly an eighth of the sample is held by the ten biggest clonotypes.

In this chain, TRBV12-3 or TRBV12-4 is recombined with TRBJ1-2; the D gene cannot be named for sure. Sequenced: blood. The sequence was obtained from a woman aged 45-65 years with Graves' ophthalmopathy. In nucleotides, the sequence is TGTGCCAGCAGTCCCGGACCGACTAGTGGCGGCTACACCTTC. It translates to CASSPGPTSGGYTF.